The 17 T cell receptor beta chains in this list originate from one sample, sequenced in a study of blood T cell repertoires in COVID-19 (dated by TCRdb to 2018 to 2020). Library creation used the immunoSEQ multiplex PCR assay. TCRdb holds this immuneACCESS table with in-frame rearrangements only. Some clones are missing; in checked studies, unresolved V genes explain under half, and the rest has no known cause. Recorded for this sample are roughly 20,000 clones; around nine tenths of them occurred a single time. The ten largest make up 9.8% of the sample. Sequencing was performed on peripheral blood. The receptors were gathered from a man in his forties with active COVID-19.

The genes are TRBV7-9 and TRBJ1-1; D is ambiguous. V lost 4 bases and J lost 0, with 6 bases in between. The CDR3 consists of 13 residues. Germline V CDR1 and CDR2: SEHNR, FQNEAQ (reference sequence). CDR3 sequence (DNA): TGTGCCAGCAGCTCAGTTCTGAACACTGAAGCTTTCTTT. This encodes CASSSVLNTEAFF.

The chain joins TRBV24-1 to TRBJ2-2, with TRBD2 matching over 12 bases. Per the germline V gene, CDR1 is KGHDR and CDR2 is SFDVKD. The V gene end was trimmed by 4 bases and the J gene end by 5 bases; junction bases not matched to a gene: 7. This CDR3 has 17 amino acids. CDR3 in amino acids: CATSETSGSVGTGELFF. The DNA for the CDR3 is TGTGCCACCAGTGAGACTAGCGGGAGTGTAGGTACCGGGGAGCTGTTTTTT.

V is TRBV5-8 and J is TRBJ2-5; the D is unclear. This CDR3 comprises 12 residues. With 1 base removed from V and 4 bases from J, the gap between germline ends came to 5 bases. Germline CDR1 and CDR2: SGHTS and YDEGEE. CDR3 DNA sequence: TGTGCCAGCAGCTTGTGGAGAGAGACCCAGTACTTC. Amino acid sequence: CASSLWRETQYF.

V and J are TRBV27 and TRBJ2-7; maybe TRBD1 (5 bases). There are 14 residues in the CDR3. V lost 2 bases to trimming and J lost 6 bases, with 14 bases between them. Germline-derived CDR1 and CDR2 are MNHEY and SMNVEV (reference sequence). CDR3 sequence (DNA): TGTGCCAGCAGTTTAGCGGCAGGGTATTTCGAGCAGTACTTC. Its protein product is CASSLAAGYFEQYF.

This chain uses TRBV4-3 with TRBJ2-7; D is perhaps TRBD1 (7 bases). V gave up 0 bases and J gave up 5 bases, with 23 bases separating them. Per the germline V gene, CDR1 is LGHNA and CDR2 is YSLEER. The CDR3 spans 18 residues. The CDR3 DNA sequence: TGCGCCAGCAGCCAAGAACCCCCGAGGAGGGGGCGCTTGAACGAGCAGTACTTC. Its translation is CASSQEPPRRGRLNEQYF.

J is TRBJ1-1 and V is TRBV30; D ambiguous. Looked up from germline, CDR1 is GTSNPN and CDR2 is SVGIG (reference sequence). The CDR3 has 10 amino acids. Trimming left V 5 bases short and J 10 bases short, with 11 bases between. The CDR3 DNA reads as TGTGCCTGGGTTCTACCTCCAGCTTTCTTT. Translating gives CAWVLPPAFF.

The J gene is TRBJ1-4, the V gene TRBV30; D is perhaps TRBD1 (5 bases). Germline CDR1 reads GTSNPN; CDR2 reads SVGIG (reference sequence). The CDR3 covers 15 residues. Trimming stripped 0 bases from V and 7 bases from J, with 15 bases between. The CDR3 sequence: CAWSVGSAGGEKLFF. The DNA of the CDR3 is TGTGCCTGGAGTGTAGGGTCCGCCGGGGGTGAAAAACTGTTTTTT. Filled out from reference TRBV30 and TRBJ1-4, the complete variable domain reads SQTIHQWPATLVQPVGSPLSLECTVEGTSNPNLYWYRQAAGRGLQLLFYSVGIGQISSEVPQNLSASRPQDRQFILSSKKLLLSDSGFYLCAWSVGSAGGEKLFFGSGTQLSVL.

The chain employs TRBV27 and TRBJ2-3; D is ambiguous. The germline V and J ends were trimmed by 2 bases and 2 bases, with 5 bases remaining between them. Germline CDR1 is MNHEY and CDR2 is SMNVEV (reference sequence). This CDR3 is 13 amino acids long. The CDR3 is CASSLVDTDTQYF. The CDR3 DNA sequence: TGTGCCAGCAGTTTAGTAGACACAGATACGCAGTATTTT.

The chain combines TRBV10-3 with TRBJ2-7; the match to TRBD2 covers 9 bases. Per the germline V gene, CDR1 is ENHRY and CDR2 is SYGVKD. The CDR3 extends over 14 amino acids. J lost 2 bases, V lost 8 bases, and 7 bases had no gene match. The CDR3 spells CAIRGASGTYEQYF. CDR3 bases: TGTGCCATCCGCGGGGCTAGCGGGACCTACGAGCAGTACTTC.

The V gene is TRBV27, the J gene TRBJ2-5; TRBD2 matches at 11 bases. Trimming at V came to 6 bases and at J to 4 bases, leaving 7 bases not matched to a gene. The germline V gene encodes CDR1 MNHEY and CDR2 SMNVEV (reference sequence). CDR3 length: 15 amino acids. CDR3 bases: TGTGCCAGCAGGGGGACCGGACTAGCGGGAGAGACCCAGTACTTC. Its protein is CASRGTGLAGETQYF.

The gene calls are TRBV24-1 and TRBJ1-5; the D gene is possibly TRBD1 (6 bases). CDR1 and CDR2 (germline): KGHDR, SFDVKD. The V end lost 5 bases, the J end lost 5 bases, and 9 bases lay between the germline ends. The CDR3 has 13 amino acids. This CDR3 reads CATSAAGDQPQHF. The CDR3 nucleotides read TGTGCCACCAGTGCGGCAGGGGATCAGCCCCAGCATTTT.

This rearrangement joins TRBV5-6 to TRBJ2-3, with 8 bases fitting TRBD2. CDR1 and CDR2 (germline): SGHDT, YYEEEE. Losses at the gene ends were 3 bases for V and 0 bases for J; bases not matched to a gene: 15. The CDR3 extends over 19 amino acids. This CDR3 reads CASSSTKTIAGRSTDTQYF. Here the CDR3 DNA reads TGTGCCAGCAGCTCCACAAAAACGATAGCGGGACGAAGCACAGATACGCAGTATTTT.

This chain uses TRBV7-8 with TRBJ1-1, with unresolved D. V was pared by 2 bases and J by 0 bases, with 7 bases between. The germline V gene has CDR1 SGHVS and CDR2 FQNEAQ. The CDR3 covers 14 residues. CDR3 bases: TGTGCCAGCAGCTTACTCTCCGTGAACACTGAAGCTTTCTTT. Protein: CASSLLSVNTEAFF.

The chain carries TRBV4-3 and TRBJ2-1; no firm D call. Germline V lookup: CDR1 LGHNA, CDR2 YSLEER. The CDR3 has 16 amino acids. The V end lost 0 bases, the J end lost 3 bases, and 12 bases lay between the germline ends. DNA of the CDR3: TGCGCCAGCAGCCAAGAATTGGCAGCGAACTACAATGAGCAGTTCTTC. This translates into CASSQELAANYNEQFF.

This rearrangement joins TRBV4-1 to TRBJ1-5; a possible D gene is TRBD1 (6 bases). Germline CDR1 is MGHRA and CDR2 is YSYEKL. Trimming shortened V by 3 bases and J by 6 bases, and 18 bases separated the two germline ends. The CDR3 runs to 16 residues. The CDR3 bases are TGCGCCAGCAGCCATCTCCAGGGGAAGCAGGGTCAGCCCCAGCATTTT. This translates into CASSHLQGKQGQPQHF.

CDR3 coding DNA: TGTGCCAGCAGAGAAAGATACAGGGGAAAAGGTCCTGAAGCTTTCTTT. Amino acid sequence: CASRERYRGKGPEAFF. The V gene is TRBV25-1, the J gene TRBJ1-1; 7 nucleotides agree with TRBD1. Germline V gene sequence: CDR1 MGHDK, CDR2 SYGVNS. The CDR3 runs 16 residues. V gave up 6 bases and J gave up 6 bases; unmatched junction bases: 16. The variable domain in full, completed from reference TRBV25-1 and TRBJ1-1, reads EADIYQTPRYLVIGTGKKITLECSQTMGHDKMYWYQQDPGMELHLIHYSYGVNSTEKGDLSSESTVSRIRTEHFPLTLESARPSHTSQYLCASRERYRGKGPEAFFGQGTRLTVV.

The V call is TRBV7-2, the J call TRBJ2-7, with TRBD2 as a possible D gene (7 bases). Trimming removed 5 bases at V and 0 bases at J, with 23 bases between. Germline CDR1 is SGHTA and CDR2 is FQGNSA. CDR3 length: 18 amino acids. CDR3 DNA: TGTGCCAGCAGCATAACCCCTCCGAGGGGGGGCCTCTCCTACGAGCAGTACTTC. It yields the protein CASSITPPRGGLSYEQYF.